This T cell receptor beta chain comes out of a study of shared clonotypes between healthy human individuals. This CDR3 comprises 19 residues. The germline V gene encodes CDR1 LNHDA and CDR2 SQIVND (reference sequence). V lost 2 bases and J lost 5, with 25 bases in between. The data were produced by immunoSEQ multiplex PCR, yet TCRdb's version contains in-frame clones alone and is incomplete. The repertoire has about 2.1 million clones, about 93% of them found once; the top ten carry around 1.7%. Only CD45RO-negative cells positively selected for CCR7 counted as naive CD8 cells, so terminally differentiated effector memory CD45RA+ cells were excluded.

This chain uses TRBV19 with TRBJ1-5; maybe TRBD1 (6 bases). Sequenced material: naive CD8+ T cells from PBMCs. This clonotype was sampled from a man between 18 and 29 years old in good health. Some clones in this sample may be carry-over from other donors' samples. CDR3: CASSIFGQGIGRGDQPQHF. CDR3 nucleotides: TGTGCCAGTAGTATATTCGGTCAGGGGATAGGTAGGGGTGATCAGCCCCAGCATTTT.